The 24 T cell receptor beta chains in this list originate from one sample, sequenced in a study of blood T cell repertoires in COVID-19. Data came from immunoSEQ multiplex PCR; TCRdb stores just in-frame clones and leaves some out. The sample lists roughly 100,000 clones, about 90% occurring once. Sequencing was done on a sample of peripheral blood. The receptors stem from a man in his fifties or sixties with acute or convalescent COVID-19.

The chain couples TRBV5-1 to TRBJ2-3; TRBD2 matches at 9 bases. There are 16 residues in the CDR3. Germline CDR1 and CDR2: SGHRS and YFSETQ. V lost 4 bases and J lost 0; bases outside the gene matches: 6. The CDR3 protein is CASSTLTSGSTDTQYF. The CDR3 coding sequence is TGCGCCAGCAGCACCTTGACTAGCGGTAGCACAGATACGCAGTATTTT. Full variable domain (remainder filled in from reference TRBV5-1 and TRBJ2-3): KAGVTQTPRYLIKTRGQQVTLSCSPISGHRSVSWYQQTPGQGLQFLFEYFSETQRNKGNFPGRFSGRQFSNSRSEMNVSTLELGDSALYLCASSTLTSGSTDTQYFGPGTRLTVL.

The rearrangement links TRBV3-1 (or the pseudogene TRBV3-2) to TRBJ1-3; the match to TRBD1 covers 7 bases. Trimming took 2 bases from V and 4 from J; bases not matched to a gene: 11. The CDR3 consists of 17 residues. In germline, CDR1 is LGHDT, CDR2 YNNKEL (reference sequence). For the CDR3, the DNA is TGTGCCAGCAGCCAACGAACCGACAGGGTGTCAGGAAACACCATATATTTT. Translation: CASSQRTDRVSGNTIYF.

The chain uses TRBV5-1 and TRBJ2-1; the D is unclear. The CDR3 spans 13 residues. From germline, CDR1 is SGHRS and CDR2 YFSETQ. Trimming left V 0 bases short and J 5 bases short, with 6 bases between. CDR3 nucleotide sequence: TGCGCCAGCAGCTTGGGGCCCGACAATGAGCAGTTCTTC. The encoded protein is CASSLGPDNEQFF.

The chain carries TRBV30 and TRBJ2-1; a weak D match, TRBD2 (5 bases). The germline V gene has CDR1 GTSNPN and CDR2 SVGIG (reference sequence). The V gene lost 4 bases and the J gene lost 2 bases, with 9 bases spanning the gap. CDR3 size: 13 residues. The CDR3 loop is CAWKTGAYNEQFF. CDR3 sequence (DNA): TGTGCCTGGAAGACCGGGGCCTACAATGAGCAGTTCTTC.

The V call is TRBV30, the J call TRBJ1-2, with D unresolved. The CDR3 consists of 14 residues. CDR1 and CDR2 (germline): GTSNPN, SVGIG (reference sequence). The V and J ends lost 0 bases and 5 bases respectively, with 13 bases between them. The CDR3 DNA follows: TGTGCCTGGAGTGTAGGAGGGTCCCATTATGGCTACACCTTC. It is translated as CAWSVGGSHYGYTF. Filled out from reference TRBV30 and TRBJ1-2, the complete variable domain reads SQTIHQWPATLVQPVGSPLSLECTVEGTSNPNLYWYRQAAGRGLQLLFYSVGIGQISSEVPQNLSASRPQDRQFILSSKKLLLSDSGFYLCAWSVGGSHYGYTFGSGTRLTVV.

This clone was seen just once. The J gene is TRBJ1-6, the V gene TRBV30; D is uncertain. The CDR3 runs to 16 residues. Germline CDR1 and CDR2: GTSNPN and SVGIG (reference sequence). V gave up 1 base and J gave up 10 bases, with 20 bases separating them. CDR3 loop: CAWSGWRANAGSPLHF. Here the CDR3 DNA reads TGTGCCTGGAGTGGTTGGAGGGCTAACGCGGGGTCACCCCTCCACTTT.

J is TRBJ2-5 and V is TRBV10-3; a weak D match, TRBD2 (5 bases). CDR3 size: 12 residues. Deletions cut 3 bases from V and 4 bases from J, with 6 bases between. Germline lookup yields CDR1 ENHRY and CDR2 SYGVKD. The CDR3 protein is CAISEEGETQYF. DNA for the CDR3: TGTGCCATCAGTGAAGAGGGAGAGACCCAGTACTTC.

This sequence joins TRBV6-1 and TRBJ1-4; 11 bases align to TRBD1. The germline CDR1 and CDR2 sequences are MNHNS and SASEGT. The CDR3 contains 16 residues. J gave up 8 bases and V 2 bases, and 7 bases lay outside the gene matches. CDR3 in DNA: TGTGCCAGCAGTGAAATCACCGGGACAGGGGGAGAAAAACTGTTTTTT. This gives the protein CASSEITGTGGEKLFF.

The CDR3 nucleotides read TGTGCCAGCAGTTTTCTCGGAGGAGGCCTAGGTGAAAAACTGTTTTTT. Translating gives CASSFLGGGLGEKLFF. The chain uses TRBV28 and TRBJ1-4; D is ambiguous. Trimming shortened V by 3 bases and J by 7 bases, and 18 bases separated the two germline ends. This CDR3 is built from 16 residues. From germline, CDR1 is MDHEN and CDR2 SYDVKM.

The chain recombines TRBV29-1 with TRBJ2-1; 8 nucleotides agree with TRBD1. This CDR3 is built from 13 residues. The V gene end was trimmed by 7 bases and the J gene end by 7 bases; junction bases not matched to a gene: 9. Germline V gene data show CDR1 as SQVTM and CDR2 as ANQGSEA. The CDR3 spells CSAGQGRWNEQFF. The CDR3 region has the DNA TGCAGCGCCGGACAGGGTAGGTGGAATGAGCAGTTCTTC.

The chain is built from TRBV2 and TRBJ2-7; TRBD1 matches at 7 bases. The length of the CDR3 is 13 residues. CDR1 is SNHLY and CDR2 is FYNNEI in the germline V gene. V lost 6 bases to trimming and J lost 3 bases; unmatched junction nucleotides: 5. The CDR3 DNA reads TGTGCCAGCAGCGGGACAGCGAACTACGAGCAGTACTTC. It translates to CASSGTANYEQYF. Supplemented by reference TRBV2 and TRBJ2-7, the full variable domain reads EPEVTQTPSHQVTQMGQEVILRCVPISNHLYFYWYRQILGQKVEFLVSFYNNEISEKSEIFDDQFSVERPDGSNFTLKIRSTKLEDSAMYFCASSGTANYEQYFGPGTRLTVT.

This rearrangement joins TRBV24-1 to TRBJ2-3; 7 bases match TRBD2. With V trimmed by 7 bases and J by 3 bases, 6 bases remained unmatched. The CDR3 sequence is 14 residues long. Germline loops: CDR1 KGHDR, CDR2 SFDVKD. The CDR3 DNA sequence: TGTGCCACCAGGGGAGGGATCGGGACAGATACGCAGTATTTT. Its protein product is CATRGGIGTDTQYF.

This rearrangement joins TRBV18 to TRBJ1-2; no reliable D call. V shed 4 bases and J shed 3 bases, with 9 bases lying between them. Germline CDR1 and CDR2: KGHSH and LQKENI. This CDR3 contains 13 residues. Here the CDR3 DNA reads TGTGCCAGCTCACTTACCGGGTACTATGGCTACACCTTC. Translating it yields CASSLTGYYGYTF.

This chain links TRBV27 with TRBJ2-5; TRBD2 is a possible D gene (6 bases). The length of the CDR3 is 12 residues. CDR1 is MNHEY, CDR2 SMNVEV, per germline (reference sequence). Trimming removed 8 bases at V and 5 bases at J, with 12 bases between. The CDR3 bases are TGTGCCAGCGGGGAGGATCTTGAGACCCAGTACTTC. Residues: CASGEDLETQYF.

The rearrangement links TRBV5-6 to TRBJ2-7; TRBD2 matches 10 bases. The ends lost 4 bases at V and 6 bases at J; junction bases unmatched: 10. The CDR3 runs 15 residues. Germline V gene data show CDR1 as SGHDT and CDR2 as YYEEEE. The CDR3 region is CASSEKARLAGEQYF. CDR3 in DNA: TGTGCCAGCAGCGAGAAGGCCCGACTAGCGGGCGAGCAGTACTTC.

The chain joins TRBV5-1 to TRBJ1-2, with no clear D. The germline V gene encodes CDR1 SGHRS and CDR2 YFSETQ. The V end was cut by 4 bases, the J end by 6 bases, with 16 bases between. The CDR3 is 14 residues long. The CDR3 sequence is CASSVVGREDGYTF. CDR3 in DNA: TGCGCCAGCAGCGTGGTTGGCCGGGAGGATGGCTACACCTTC. Combining the CDR3 with reference TRBV5-1 and TRBJ1-2 gives the whole variable domain KAGVTQTPRYLIKTRGQQVTLSCSPISGHRSVSWYQQTPGQGLQFLFEYFSETQRNKGNFPGRFSGRQFSNSRSEMNVSTLELGDSALYLCASSVVGREDGYTFGSGTRLTVV.

The rearrangement uses TRBV29-1 and TRBJ2-7; a weak D match, TRBD2 (6 bases). CDR3 size: 13 residues. Germline assignment: CDR1 SQVTM and CDR2 ANQGSEA. The V end lost 8 bases, the J end lost 5 bases, and 19 bases lay between the germline ends. The CDR3 region has the DNA TGCAGCCAACCTCGAGGAGGGTACCACGAGCAGTACTTC. It translates to CSQPRGGYHEQYF.

This clone turned up a few times. The J gene is TRBJ1-4, the V gene TRBV27; 7 bases agree with TRBD1. Germline CDR1 reads MNHEY; CDR2 reads SMNVEV (reference sequence). J was trimmed by 3 bases and V by 4 bases; bases with no gene match: 2. The CDR3 is 14 amino acids. The CDR3 here is CASSWGQPNEKLFF. As DNA, the CDR3 is TGTGCCAGCAGTTGGGGACAGCCTAATGAAAAACTGTTTTTT.

The chain uses TRBV7-9 and TRBJ1-2; no definite D call. The CDR3 totals 13 residues. Germline lookup yields CDR1 SEHNR and CDR2 FQNEAQ (reference sequence). Trimming cost V 3 bases and J 6 bases, with 11 bases left between them. As DNA, the CDR3 is TGTGCCAGCAGCTTCGGGATTTTTGATGGCTACACCTTC. This codes for CASSFGIFDGYTF.

The chain has TRBV7-9 and TRBJ1-2; unclear D gene. Germline V gene lookup returns CDR1 SEHNR and CDR2 FQNEAQ (reference sequence). This CDR3 has 11 amino acids. Trimming pared 4 bases from V and 6 bases from J, leaving 6 bases between. CDR3 residues: CASSSFNGYTF. The CDR3 region has the DNA TGTGCCAGCAGCTCATTCAATGGCTACACCTTC. The full variable domain, with the rest looked up from reference TRBV7-9 and TRBJ1-2, is DTGVSQNPRHKITKRGQNVTFRCDPISEHNRLYWYRQTLGQGPEFLTYFQNEAQLEKSRLLSDRFSAERPKGSFSTLEIQRTEQGDSAMYLCASSSFNGYTFGSGTRLTVV.

CDR3 bases: TGTGCCAGCAGAAGGACAGATCTGAGAGGGGAGCTGTTTTTT. Its translation: CASRRTDLRGELFF. The V and J genes are TRBV3-1 (or the pseudogene TRBV3-2) and TRBJ2-2; TRBD1 is a possible D gene (6 bases). The CDR3 runs 14 residues. V was pared by 6 bases and J by 8 bases, with 16 bases between. Germline V lookup: CDR1 LGHDT, CDR2 YNNKEL (reference sequence).

This clone was counted only a few times. V and J are TRBV6-6 and TRBJ2-5, with D perhaps matching TRBD1 (6 bases). The germline V and J ends were trimmed by 5 bases and 0 bases, with 7 bases remaining between them. CDR3 length equals 13 residues. Germline CDR1 MNHNY, CDR2 SVGAGI (reference sequence). This chain's CDR3 is CASSQGYQETQYF. The CDR3, as DNA: TGTGCCAGCAGTCAGGGGTACCAAGAGACCCAGTACTTC.

The chain employs TRBV2 and TRBJ1-5; TRBD1 matches at 10 bases. J gave up 3 bases and V 6 bases, and 5 bases lay outside the gene matches. The CDR3 is made up of 15 amino acids. Germline-derived CDR1 and CDR2 are SNHLY and FYNNEI. The CDR3 loop reads CASSSGQGTNQPQHF. CDR3 DNA: TGTGCCAGCAGCTCGGGACAGGGGACCAATCAGCCCCAGCATTTT.

V and J are TRBV30 and TRBJ2-5; possible D gene TRBD2, 7 bases. This CDR3 is built from 17 residues. Germline V lookup: CDR1 GTSNPN, CDR2 SVGIG (reference sequence). Trimming removed 0 bases from V and 1 base from J, with 18 bases in between. The chain's CDR3 is CAWSVLREGGLQETQYF. The CDR3 DNA follows: TGTGCCTGGAGTGTACTGAGGGAGGGGGGCCTCCAAGAGACCCAGTACTTC.